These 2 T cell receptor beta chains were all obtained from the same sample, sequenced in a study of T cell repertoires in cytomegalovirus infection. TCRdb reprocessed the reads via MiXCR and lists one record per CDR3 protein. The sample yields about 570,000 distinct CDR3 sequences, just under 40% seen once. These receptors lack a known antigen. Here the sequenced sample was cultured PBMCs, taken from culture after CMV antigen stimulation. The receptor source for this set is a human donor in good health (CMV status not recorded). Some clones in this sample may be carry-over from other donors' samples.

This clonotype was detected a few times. CDR3 region: CASRGVRRLGYTF. The DNA for the CDR3 is TGTGCCAGCAGAGGGGTCAGACGCCTGGGCTACACCTTC. This chain connects TRBV2 to TRBJ1-2, with D possibly TRBD1 on 5 matching bases. The CDR3 extends over 13 amino acids. The ends were cut back, 6 bases at V and 8 bases at J, with 16 bases in the middle. Per germline, CDR1 SNHLY and CDR2 FYNNEI.

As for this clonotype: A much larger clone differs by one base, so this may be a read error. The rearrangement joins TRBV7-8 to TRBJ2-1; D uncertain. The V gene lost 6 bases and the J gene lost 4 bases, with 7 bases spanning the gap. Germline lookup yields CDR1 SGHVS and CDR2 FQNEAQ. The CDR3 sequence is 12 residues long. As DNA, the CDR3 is TGTGCCAGCAGAGACCCTTACAATGAGCAGTTCTTC. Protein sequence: CASRDPYNEQFF.